This is a list of T cell receptor beta chains from one sample in a study of human T cells and chemical hapten exposure. TCRdb itself ran the RACE reads through MiXCR, one entry per CDR3 protein. The sample contains fewer than 200,000 distinct CDR3 sequences, about 20% of which appear only once. Source: whole blood, taken in connection with sensitization to the hapten diphenylcyclopropenone (DPC). These receptors were taken from a woman aged 50 to 60 with alopecia areata. Some clones in this sample may be carry-over from other donors' samples. Each CDR3 is given with its conserved first and last residue. D genes are given only for firm matches. Size is omitted from some rows. Given values are once, few, many or a class for expanded clones.

clone size: .
J gene: TRBJ2-2
D gene: .
V gene: TRBV7-9
CDR3 protein: CASSLERPSQTGELFF
CDR3 DNA: TGTGCCAGCAGCTTAGAAAGGCCTAGCCAGACCGGGGAGCTGTTTTTT

clone size: few
J gene: TRBJ2-2
D gene: .
V gene: TRBV21-1
CDR3 protein: CASSMPGLATTGELFF
CDR3 DNA: TGTGCCAGCAGCATGCCGGGACTAGCGACCACCGGGGAGCTGTTTTTT

clone size: .
J gene: TRBJ1-2
D gene: .
V gene: TRBV7-8
CDR3 protein: CASEDGSYGYTF
CDR3 DNA: TGTGCCAGCGAGGACGGCTCCTATGGCTACACCTTC

clone size: .
J gene: TRBJ2-2
D gene: TRBD2
V gene: TRBV5-1
CDR3 protein: CASSLLAGDVTGELFF
CDR3 DNA: TGCGCCAGCAGCTTGCTCGCGGGGGATGTCACCGGGGAGCTGTTTTTT

clone size: few
J gene: TRBJ2-5
D gene: .
V gene: TRBV2
CDR3 protein: CASIPGLTKFQETQYF
CDR3 DNA: TGTGCCAGCATACCGGGACTGACGAAGTTCCAAGAGACCCAGTACTTC

clone size: few
J gene: TRBJ2-1
D gene: TRBD2
V gene: TRBV29-1
CDR3 protein: CSVGLAGGPGEQFF
CDR3 DNA: TGCAGCGTGGGACTAGCGGGAGGGCCGGGTGAGCAGTTCTTC

clone size: .
J gene: TRBJ2-1
D gene: .
V gene: TRBV5-6
CDR3 protein: CASSLMLGAYNEQFF
CDR3 DNA: TGTGCCAGCAGCCTGATGCTAGGGGCTTACAATGAGCAGTTCTTC

clone size: .
J gene: TRBJ2-5
D gene: TRBD2
V gene: TRBV2
CDR3 protein: CASQRVSGRALETQYF
CDR3 DNA: TGTGCCAGCCAGAGGGTTAGCGGGAGAGCTTTAGAGACCCAGTACTTC

clone size: few
J gene: TRBJ2-7
D gene: .
V gene: TRBV4-1
CDR3 protein: CASSQESAVSYEQYF
CDR3 DNA: TGCGCCAGCAGCCAAGAGTCAGCGGTTTCCTACGAGCAGTACTTC

clone size: .
J gene: TRBJ1-1
D gene: .
V gene: TRBV5-1
CDR3 protein: CASSPGRSMNTEAFF
CDR3 DNA: TGCGCCAGCAGTCCCGGGAGGTCGATGAACACTGAAGCTTTCTTT

clone size: few
J gene: TRBJ1-5
D gene: .
V gene: TRBV6-2/TRBV6-3
CDR3 protein: CASRILGGAQHF
CDR3 DNA: TGTGCCAGCAGGATCCTTGGGGGGGCCCAGCATTTT

clone size: few
J gene: TRBJ1-2
D gene: .
V gene: TRBV20-1
CDR3 protein: CSAKGPMGGPYGYTF
CDR3 DNA: TGCAGTGCTAAGGGACCTATGGGGGGACCATATGGCTACACCTTC

clone size: .
J gene: TRBJ1-4
D gene: TRBD1
V gene: TRBV20-1
CDR3 protein: CSAKRDRGLYNEKLFF
CDR3 DNA: TGCAGTGCTAAACGGGACAGGGGCCTTTATAATGAAAAACTGTTTTTT

clone size: few
J gene: TRBJ2-7
D gene: TRBD2
V gene: TRBV20-1
CDR3 protein: CSAKLAVIYEQYF
CDR3 DNA: TGCAGTGCCAAACTAGCGGTGATCTACGAGCAGTACTTC

clone size: .
J gene: TRBJ1-1
D gene: .
V gene: TRBV5-1
CDR3 protein: CASSLTGRRVTEAFF
CDR3 DNA: TGCGCCAGCAGCTTGACGGGACGGAGGGTCACTGAAGCTTTCTTT

clone size: many
J gene: TRBJ1-1
D gene: .
V gene: TRBV11-1
CDR3 protein: CASSLLRNVMNTEAFF
CDR3 DNA: TGTGCCAGCAGCTTACTCAGGAACGTAATGAACACTGAAGCTTTCTTT

clone size: few
J gene: TRBJ2-1
D gene: .
V gene: TRBV20-1
CDR3 protein: CSARVSGRLYNEQFF
CDR3 DNA: TGCAGTGCTAGAGTATCGGGGCGCCTTTACAATGAGCAGTTCTTC

clone size: .
J gene: TRBJ1-4
D gene: .
V gene: TRBV19
CDR3 protein: CASNNLETAEKLFF
CDR3 DNA: TGTGCCAGTAATAACTTAGAGACTGCTGAAAAACTGTTTTTT

clone size: few
J gene: TRBJ2-5
D gene: TRBD2
V gene: TRBV27
CDR3 protein: CASSLRLALGETQYF
CDR3 DNA: TGTGCCAGCAGTCTCCGACTAGCGCTGGGGGAGACCCAGTACTTC

clone size: many
J gene: TRBJ1-2
D gene: .
V gene: TRBV20-1
CDR3 protein: CSASLLDYGYTF
CDR3 DNA: TGCAGTGCTAGCCTCCTTGACTATGGCTACACCTTC

clone size: .
J gene: TRBJ1-3
D gene: .
V gene: TRBV3-1
CDR3 protein: CASSLAASGNTIYF
CDR3 DNA: TGTGCCAGCAGCCTGGCGGCTTCTGGAAACACCATATATTTT

clone size: few
J gene: TRBJ2-5
D gene: .
V gene: TRBV29-1
CDR3 protein: CSVGAQQETQYF
CDR3 DNA: TGCAGCGTGGGGGCACAGCAAGAGACCCAGTACTTC

clone size: .
J gene: TRBJ2-7
D gene: TRBD2
V gene: TRBV20-1
CDR3 protein: CSASKLAESYEQYF
CDR3 DNA: TGCAGTGCTAGTAAACTAGCGGAATCCTACGAGCAGTACTTC

clone size: .
J gene: TRBJ2-6
D gene: .
V gene: TRBV12-3/TRBV12-4
CDR3 protein: CASSLITGLLSGANVLTF
CDR3 DNA: TGTGCCAGCAGCCTGATAACAGGTCTCCTCTCTGGGGCCAACGTCCTGACTTTC

clone size: once
J gene: TRBJ2-1
D gene: .
V gene: TRBV7-2
CDR3 protein: CASSVGDFLEQFF
CDR3 DNA: TGTGCCAGCAGCGTCGGGGACTTTTTGGAGCAGTTCTTC

clone size: .
J gene: TRBJ2-1
D gene: TRBD2
V gene: TRBV20-1
CDR3 protein: CSASRGLAGRNEQFF
CDR3 DNA: TGCAGTGCGAGCCGCGGGCTAGCGGGACGCAATGAGCAGTTCTTC

clone size: .
J gene: TRBJ2-1
D gene: TRBD2
V gene: TRBV2
CDR3 protein: CASSDGLAGGEQFF
CDR3 DNA: TGTGCCAGCAGTGACGGCCTAGCGGGAGGTGAGCAGTTCTTC

clone size: .
J gene: TRBJ1-3
D gene: .
V gene: TRBV29-1
CDR3 protein: CSVPGPGNTIYF
CDR3 DNA: TGCAGCGTTCCCGGGCCAGGAAACACCATATATTTT

clone size: many
J gene: TRBJ2-3
D gene: .
V gene: TRBV5-1
CDR3 protein: CASSFGDTQYF
CDR3 DNA: TGCGCCAGCAGCTTCGGAGATACGCAGTATTTT

clone size: once
J gene: TRBJ2-5
D gene: TRBD2
V gene: TRBV18
CDR3 protein: CASSGSGSETQYF
CDR3 DNA: TGTGCCAGCTCAGGGAGCGGGAGCGAGACCCAGTACTTC

clone size: .
J gene: TRBJ1-5
D gene: .
V gene: TRBV28
CDR3 protein: CASSRTVLRGNQPQHF
CDR3 DNA: TGTGCCAGCAGTCGGACGGTGCTTCGGGGCAATCAGCCCCAGCATTTT

clone size: .
J gene: TRBJ2-5
D gene: .
V gene: TRBV5-1
CDR3 protein: CASSLPSKETQYF
CDR3 DNA: TGCGCCAGCAGCTTGCCCAGCAAAGAGACCCAGTACTTC

clone size: few
J gene: TRBJ2-5
D gene: .
V gene: TRBV6-1
CDR3 protein: CASSDYNEETQYF
CDR3 DNA: TGTGCCAGCAGTGACTATAACGAAGAGACCCAGTACTTC

clone size: .
J gene: TRBJ1-2
D gene: .
V gene: TRBV29-1
CDR3 protein: CSVEGPNYGYTF
CDR3 DNA: TGCAGCGTTGAAGGGCCTAACTATGGCTACACCTTC

clone size: .
J gene: TRBJ1-4
D gene: TRBD1
V gene: TRBV2
CDR3 protein: CATNQGAAAEKLFF
CDR3 DNA: TGTGCCACGAACCAGGGGGCGGCGGCGGAAAAACTGTTTTTT

clone size: few
J gene: TRBJ2-7
D gene: TRBD2
V gene: TRBV9
CDR3 protein: CASSVAGTSMYEQYF
CDR3 DNA: TGTGCCAGCAGCGTTGCCGGGACTAGTATGTACGAGCAGTACTTC

clone size: .
J gene: TRBJ2-3
D gene: TRBD2
V gene: TRBV6-5
CDR3 protein: CASSYRLAGNTDTQYF
CDR3 DNA: TGTGCCAGCAGTTACCGACTAGCGGGGAACACAGATACGCAGTATTTT

clone size: once
J gene: TRBJ1-5
D gene: .
V gene: TRBV6-1
CDR3 protein: CASSEERYQPQHF
CDR3 DNA: TGTGCCAGCAGTGAAGAGAGATATCAGCCCCAGCATTTT

clone size: few
J gene: TRBJ1-1
D gene: TRBD1
V gene: TRBV29-1
CDR3 protein: CSVEEGQGFTEAFF
CDR3 DNA: TGCAGCGTTGAAGAAGGACAGGGGTTCACTGAAGCTTTCTTT

clone size: .
J gene: TRBJ2-1
D gene: TRBD2
V gene: TRBV20-1
CDR3 protein: CSAIEWASGRNEQFF
CDR3 DNA: TGCAGTGCGATAGAGTGGGCTAGCGGCCGGAATGAGCAGTTCTTC

clone size: few
J gene: TRBJ1-2
D gene: .
V gene: TRBV12-3/TRBV12-4
CDR3 protein: CASSGTSLANYGYTF
CDR3 DNA: TGTGCCAGCAGTGGGACCTCGTTAGCTAACTATGGCTACACCTTC

clone size: few
J gene: TRBJ1-5
D gene: TRBD1
V gene: TRBV20-1
CDR3 protein: CSARHDQGAGQPQHF
CDR3 DNA: TGCAGTGCCAGACACGACCAGGGGGCAGGTCAGCCCCAGCATTTT

clone size: .
J gene: TRBJ2-1
D gene: .
V gene: TRBV20-1
CDR3 protein: CSAPRRAGKNEQFF
CDR3 DNA: TGCAGTGCTCCTCGGAGGGCCGGTAAAAATGAGCAGTTCTTC

clone size: few
J gene: TRBJ2-7
D gene: TRBD1
V gene: TRBV10-3
CDR3 protein: CAIRGTGGNEQYF
CDR3 DNA: TGTGCCATCAGGGGGACAGGGGGCAACGAGCAGTACTTC

clone size: few
J gene: TRBJ1-1
D gene: .
V gene: TRBV18
CDR3 protein: CATAVGVTEAFF
CDR3 DNA: TGTGCCACCGCGGTAGGGGTCACTGAAGCTTTCTTT

clone size: few
J gene: TRBJ2-7
D gene: TRBD2
V gene: TRBV5-1
CDR3 protein: CASSLGTSGGREQYF
CDR3 DNA: TGCGCCAGCAGCTTGGGGACTAGCGGGGGACGGGAGCAGTACTTC

clone size: few
J gene: TRBJ2-1
D gene: TRBD2
V gene: TRBV14
CDR3 protein: CASSTTSGSEQFF
CDR3 DNA: TGTGCCAGCAGCACGACTAGCGGGAGTGAGCAGTTCTTC

clone size: few
J gene: TRBJ2-1
D gene: TRBD1
V gene: TRBV20-1
CDR3 protein: CSAHRGITEQFF
CDR3 DNA: TGCAGTGCTCACAGGGGGATTACTGAGCAGTTCTTC

clone size: .
J gene: TRBJ2-6
D gene: .
V gene: TRBV29-1
CDR3 protein: CSIRDLDAGANVLTF
CDR3 DNA: TGCAGCATTCGAGATCTCGACGCTGGGGCCAACGTCCTGACTTTC

clone size: .
J gene: TRBJ2-5
D gene: .
V gene: TRBV20-1
CDR3 protein: CSARALAPKQETQYF
CDR3 DNA: TGCAGTGCTAGAGCGCTGGCCCCGAAGCAAGAGACCCAGTACTTC

clone size: .
J gene: TRBJ1-1
D gene: .
V gene: TRBV7-2
CDR3 protein: CASSLGSWGSDTEAFF
CDR3 DNA: TGTGCCAGCAGCTTAGGTTCGTGGGGATCGGACACTGAAGCTTTCTTT

clone size: .
J gene: TRBJ2-1
D gene: TRBD2
V gene: TRBV7-6
CDR3 protein: CASSLATSFNEQFF
CDR3 DNA: TGTGCCAGCAGCTTAGCGACTAGCTTCAATGAGCAGTTCTTC

clone size: few
J gene: TRBJ2-2
D gene: .
V gene: TRBV18
CDR3 protein: CASSPSGGSNTGELFF
CDR3 DNA: TGTGCCAGCTCACCATCGGGCGGATCGAACACCGGGGAGCTGTTTTTT

clone size: few
J gene: TRBJ2-5
D gene: TRBD2
V gene: TRBV29-1
CDR3 protein: CSSGTIQETQYF
CDR3 DNA: TGCAGCTCTGGGACTATCCAAGAGACCCAGTACTTC

clone size: .
J gene: TRBJ2-2
D gene: .
V gene: TRBV20-1
CDR3 protein: CSASPTQLVDTGELFF
CDR3 DNA: TGCAGTGCTAGTCCGACCCAACTCGTGGACACCGGGGAGCTGTTTTTT

clone size: few
J gene: TRBJ1-2
D gene: .
V gene: TRBV11-1
CDR3 protein: CASSPPGARNYGYTF
CDR3 DNA: TGTGCCAGCAGCCCCCCCGGGGCTCGGAACTATGGCTACACCTTC